The 8 T cell receptor beta chains below were found in one sample sequenced in a study of shared clonotypes between healthy human individuals. Produced via immunoSEQ multiplex PCR; TCRdb's table is partial and in-frame only. In the table there are millions of clones, 85% to 95% of which are singletons. Sequences were obtained from naive CD4+ T cells sorted from blood. Noted subset: CD45RA+ positively selected. These receptors all stem from a man between 18 and 35 years old in good health.

The rearrangement joins TRBV29-1 to TRBJ1-1, with no clear D. This CDR3 comprises 15 residues. The germline V gene has CDR1 SQVTM and CDR2 ANQGSEA. V was clipped by 4 bases and J by 1 base, with 16 bases between them. The CDR3 bases are TGCAGCGTTGGCGGACGGCGGATCCCGAACACTGAAGCTTTCTTT. It yields the protein CSVGGRRIPNTEAFF.

The CDR3 DNA reads TGTGCCAGCAGTGAATCAAGAGCGGGGGGTTCAGATACGCAGTATTTT. Its protein is CASSESRAGGSDTQYF. This chain joins TRBV25-1 and TRBJ2-3; 9 nucleotides line up with TRBD2. Trimming took 1 base from V and 4 from J; bases not matched to a gene: 6. CDR1 and CDR2 from the germline V gene are MGHDK and SYGVNS. This CDR3 contains 16 residues.

The chain recombines TRBV20-1 with TRBJ1-2; maybe TRBD1 (6 bases). The CDR3 is 11 residues long. V gave up 6 bases and J gave up 8 bases, with 13 bases separating them. Germline V gene lookup returns CDR1 DFQATT and CDR2 SNEGSKA (reference sequence). For the CDR3, the DNA is TGCAGTGCACCGGACAGTCTAGGCTACACCTTC. It codes for CSAPDSLGYTF.

V and J are TRBV2 and TRBJ2-5, with TRBD2 matching over 13 bases. The V gene's germline CDR1 is SNHLY and CDR2 FYNNEI. CDR3 length: 17 residues. Losses at the gene ends were 6 bases for V and 2 bases for J; bases not matched to a gene: 9. This chain's CDR3 is CASRKGTSGTSQETQYF. In DNA form, the CDR3 reads TGTGCCAGCAGGAAGGGGACTAGCGGGACCAGTCAAGAGACCCAGTACTTC.

The chain uses TRBV25-1 and TRBJ2-1; 9 positions agree with TRBD2. The CDR3 spans 18 residues. V lost 4 bases and J lost 5; bases outside the gene matches: 15. CDR1 MGHDK and CDR2 SYGVNS come from the germline V gene. CDR3: CASSGPRGSGRGDNEQFF. CDR3 DNA sequence: TGTGCCAGCAGTGGACCCCGAGGTAGCGGGAGAGGTGACAATGAGCAGTTCTTC.

The V call is TRBV6-5, the J call TRBJ2-3, with 11 bases aligning to TRBD2. The germline gives CDR1 MNHEY, CDR2 SVGAGI. The V and J ends lost 4 bases and 8 bases, in that order; junction bases with no gene match: 8. The CDR3 runs 15 residues. CDR3 sequence: CASSSTLAGDSTQYF. CDR3 sequence (DNA): TGTGCCAGCAGTTCCACACTAGCGGGGGACAGTACGCAGTATTTT.

The chain links TRBV5-1 to TRBJ2-7; no reliable D call. Germline V lookup: CDR1 SGHRS, CDR2 YFSETQ. Trimming pared 3 bases from V and 0 bases from J, leaving 10 bases between. The CDR3 totals 14 residues. DNA for the CDR3: TGCGCCAGCAGCTCGCTGGGCGACTCCTACGAGCAGTACTTC. Its translation is CASSSLGDSYEQYF.

Comment on this clone: With a much larger clone just one base away, this may be a read error. The V call is TRBV5-5, the J call TRBJ1-2, with TRBD1 matching 7 bases. Trimming removed 4 bases from V and 4 bases from J; junction bases left unmatched: 4. This CDR3 has 13 residues. Germline CDR1 reads SGHKS; CDR2 reads YYEKEE (reference sequence). The CDR3 region is CASSGGQLYGYTF. In DNA, the CDR3 is TGTGCCAGCAGCGGGGGACAGCTCTATGGCTACACCTTC.